This T cell receptor (beta chain) was profiled in a study of vaccination and CD4 T cells after COVID-19. Study as a whole: Two of the convalescents were Hispanic, and convalescents were six males and four females. Whole-study results and caveats: Convalescent patients gained a median about 90% of their reactive clones only post-vaccination.

This clonotype came up a few times. The antigen remains undetermined. The CDR3 length is 13 residues. V lost 5 bases, J lost 4 bases, and 11 bases lay in between. Germline-derived CDR1 and CDR2 are SGHTA and FQGTGA. Sequencing of DNA taken from cultured CD4+ T cells relied on the Oncomine TCR Beta short-read assay. Cultured CD4+ T cells were the source of extracted genomic DNA. Via MiXCR, TCRdb re-called the PCR reads, giving one row per CDR3 protein. The data contain just over 4,000 distinct CDR3 sequences, 43% of them singletons. Treatment given: approximately nine-day PBMC culture with coronavirus spike peptide pools or control peptides (ViraFEST assay).

This clonotype originated in a human donor who had recovered from COVID-19. The chain has TRBV7-3 and TRBJ1-1; D possibly corresponds to TRBD1 (5 bases). The sample taken for sequencing was CD4+ T cells from blood, cultured in vitro. The CDR3 region is CASSLTALTEAFF. CDR3 nucleotide sequence: TGTGCCAGCAGCCTGACAGCACTCACTGAAGCTTTCTTT.